A selection of T cell receptor beta chains follows, all from one sample in a study of blood T cell repertoires in COVID-19. Generated by immunoSEQ multiplex PCR, the TCRdb table keeps only in-frame clones and is missing some. Of approximately 200,000 clones in the sample, about nine tenths were seen once. The sequenced material came from peripheral blood. Every receptor here comes from a woman aged 55 to 70 with acute or convalescent COVID-19. The CDR3 runs from the conserved cysteine through the conserved F or W.

j_call,v_call,cdr3_aa
TRBJ1-6,TRBV2,CASSERRPSSYNSPLHF
TRBJ2-1,TRBV15,CATSRYNREQFF
TRBJ1-2,TRBV30,CAWSIRGTNYGYTF
TRBJ2-5,TRBV6-5,CASSRAGETQYF
TRBJ1-1,TRBV21-1,CASSSEENTEAFF
TRBJ1-5,TRBV7-2,CASSVEGTGTNQPQHF
TRBJ2-1,TRBV5-1,CASSLEQPRSYNEQFF
TRBJ2-2,TRBV5-6,CASSYGTSGGQRTGELFF
TRBJ1-1,TRBV19,CASSPWTGGTEAFF
TRBJ1-5,TRBV15,CATSREGGASGQPQHF
TRBJ2-7,TRBV11-2,CASSPGIAGTYEQYF
TRBJ2-1,TRBV3-1/TRBV3-2,CASSLTGAVKNNEQFF
TRBJ2-7,TRBV10-2,CASRVGLAGRTYEQYF
TRBJ1-6,TRBV7-8,CASSLSTEDSPLHF
TRBJ1-5,TRBV2,CASSDSENQPQHF
TRBJ2-6,TRBV7-3,CASSFRGSGANVLTF
TRBJ2-7,TRBV5-4,CASSWGQGRNEQYF
TRBJ2-2,TRBV7-2,CASRGLAGGGTGELFF
TRBJ1-6,TRBV20-1,CSATRDSPLHF
TRBJ1-1,TRBV15,CATSRDRGNTEAFF
TRBJ1-2,TRBV28,CASSSNGQGNYGYTF
TRBJ1-1,TRBV6-1,CASREVGAGEAFF
TRBJ2-5,TRBV6-5,CASTRYQETQYF
TRBJ1-1,TRBV19,CASSIDLVGGMTEAFF
TRBJ1-1,TRBV5-1,CASSRLGGNTEAFF
TRBJ2-5,TRBV28,CASRDRGKIETQYF
TRBJ1-2,TRBV7-8,CASSLPGLGAQYYGYTF
TRBJ2-5,TRBV7-9,CASSSGSQETQYF
TRBJ2-2,TRBV11-2,CASSARDRGRGELFF
TRBJ2-3,TRBV9,CASSVGVRGAGSTDTQYF
TRBJ2-2,TRBV19,CASTRTGVTGELFF
TRBJ1-1,TRBV4-1,CASSASQTGVEAFF
TRBJ1-3,TRBV7-2,CASSHWEAASGNTIYF
TRBJ1-2,TRBV5-1,CASSFRQSALYGYTF
TRBJ2-4,TRBV30,CAWSAFGGGRKNIQYF
TRBJ2-5,TRBV10-3,CAISEPSGQRETQYF
TRBJ2-3,TRBV7-9,CASSWPGSGGAGTDTQYF
TRBJ1-6,TRBV6-5,CAGADRENVNSPLHF
TRBJ2-1,TRBV27,CASSPTTAGGSYNEQFF
TRBJ1-1,TRBV5-1,CASTPDSGSTEAFF
TRBJ1-5,TRBV6-1,CASSEMQGLSNQPQHF
TRBJ2-2,TRBV6-2/TRBV6-3,CASSYPLAGGPNTGELFF
TRBJ1-5,TRBV7-9,CASSLELGGQPQHF
TRBJ2-7,TRBV6-5,CASSYSRVGLDEQYF
TRBJ1-1,TRBV29-1,CSVERQANTEAFF
TRBJ1-1,TRBV7-2,CASSLSTANTEAFF
TRBJ1-1,TRBV30,CAWRSGTGGSSSWNTEAFF
TRBJ2-2,TRBV5-6,CASGGGWGGELFF
TRBJ2-1,TRBV3-1/TRBV3-2,CASSLPGLAGGQNEQFF
TRBJ2-1,TRBV5-6,CASSLEAGTGGNNEQFF
TRBJ2-7,TRBV5-1,CASSPKPQGYSYEQYF
TRBJ2-3,TRBV29-1,CSVVRSTDTQYF
TRBJ1-2,TRBV15,CATSRGGDYGYTF
TRBJ1-3,TRBV5-1,CASSLDGQISGNTIYF
TRBJ2-3,TRBV7-3,CASSSPGLAGGPQDTQYF